This TCR beta chain was profiled in a study of CD8+ T cells in alopecia areata. RNA extraction was followed by reverse transcription into cDNA, which acted as the sequencing template. The assay was immunoSEQ multiplex PCR, and TCRdb's table has in-frame clones only and misses some. The data show fewer than 250,000 clones, with approximately 52% seen just once and 0.45% held by the top ten. This clone was observed a few times. Germline lookup yields CDR1 SGHTA and CDR2 FQGNSA. The V and J ends lost 0 bases and 0 bases, in that order; junction bases with no gene match: 2. This CDR3 comprises 15 residues.

The sequence was obtained from a human donor with alopecia areata. V usage is TRBV7-2 and J usage is TRBJ2-7; 7 positions agree with TRBD2. The specimen was CD4+ T cells sorted from blood, collected at week 0. The CDR3 is CASSLAGGYSYEQYF. The DNA of the CDR3 is TGTGCCAGCAGCTTAGCGGGGGGGTACTCCTACGAGCAGTACTTC.